This TCR beta chain was observed in a study of blood T cell repertoires in COVID-19. This table comes from immunoSEQ multiplex PCR, and its TCRdb copy is limited to in-frame clones, with some not included. The sample lists some 180,000 clones, more than 60% occurring once. V lost 3 bases to trimming and J lost 4 bases; unmatched junction nucleotides: 5. The CDR3 is 14 amino acids. Germline CDR1 LGHDT, CDR2 YNNKEL (reference sequence). Specimen: peripheral blood. The V and J genes are TRBV3-1 (or the pseudogene TRBV3-2) and TRBJ1-1, with TRBD1 identical over 7 bases. The sequence came from a man aged 45-60 years who had recovered from COVID-19. The CDR3 reads CASSHTGVGTEAFF. In nucleotides, the CDR3 is TGTGCCAGCAGCCATACAGGGGTAGGCACTGAAGCTTTCTTT.